One sample yielded the 21 T cell receptor beta chains listed below, sequenced in a study of T cell responses to AZD1222 COVID-19 vaccine. This table comes from immunoSEQ multiplex PCR, and its TCRdb copy is limited to in-frame clones, with some not included. Of about 93,000 clones detected, about 86% appear once; the ten largest clones hold about 7.5%. Sample: peripheral blood, taken on day 0 of AZD1222 vaccination. These receptors all come from an adult in good health.

The J gene is TRBJ2-1, the V gene TRBV7-6, with D perhaps being TRBD1 or TRBD2 (6 bases each). The CDR3 has 18 residues. CDR1 is SGHVS and CDR2 is FNYEAQ in the germline V gene. Trimming removed 5 bases at V and 7 bases at J, with 27 bases between. CDR3 nucleotides: TGTGCCAGCAGCCCACAGCCCCACGGAGGGGGAGGAAGTAATGAGCAGTTCTTC. It is translated as CASSPQPHGGGGSNEQFF.

V is TRBV27 and J is TRBJ2-2; the match to TRBD1 covers 7 bases. Unmatched junction bases numbered 6, after V lost 3 bases and J lost 5 bases. CDR3 length: 15 amino acids. CDR1 MNHEY and CDR2 SMNVEV come from the germline V gene (reference sequence). CDR3 protein: CASSFRDSRTGELFF. The CDR3 DNA is TGTGCCAGCAGTTTCCGGGACAGCAGGACCGGGGAGCTGTTTTTT.

This clone was seen a single time. The chain recombines TRBV7-9 with TRBJ1-3; no firm D call. Germline V gene sequence: CDR1 SEHNR, CDR2 FQNEAQ (reference sequence). With 1 base removed from V and 0 bases from J, the gap between germline ends came to 10 bases. The length of the CDR3 is 16 residues. The CDR3 loop reads CASSLVATSSGNTIYF. CDR3 sequence (DNA): TGTGCCAGCAGCTTAGTAGCCACCAGCTCTGGAAACACCATATATTTT.

This rearrangement joins TRBV5-1 to TRBJ1-6; tentatively, D is TRBD1 (5 bases). Germline V lookup: CDR1 SGHRS, CDR2 YFSETQ. Trimming removed 3 bases at V and 8 bases at J, with 18 bases between. CDR3 length: 16 amino acids. DNA of the CDR3: TGCGCCAGCAGCTCGTTCCCGGGACTCTTAGATTCACCCCTCCACTTT. It encodes CASSSFPGLLDSPLHF.

The chain combines TRBV28 with TRBJ2-7, with a tentative D call TRBD2 (6 bases). CDR1 and CDR2 (germline): MDHEN, SYDVKM. Deletions cut 6 bases from V and 0 bases from J, with 12 bases between. This CDR3 is 14 amino acids long. The CDR3 sequence: CASSLRDSSYEQYF. The DNA of the CDR3 is TGTGCCAGCAGCCTCCGGGACTCCTCCTACGAGCAGTACTTC.

The genes are TRBV28 and TRBJ1-3, with D unresolved. Trimming took 1 base from V and 1 from J, leaving 14 bases between them. Germline CDR1 and CDR2: MDHEN and SYDVKM. The CDR3 length is 17 residues. DNA of the CDR3: TGTGCCAGCAGTTTATTCGGTGGGGTGACATCTGGAAACACCATATATTTT. Its translation: CASSLFGGVTSGNTIYF.

The CDR3 here is CASVSQGETGELFF. In DNA, the CDR3 is TGTGCCAGCGTTAGCCAGGGGGAGACCGGGGAGCTGTTTTTT. The rearrangement joins TRBV6-5 to TRBJ2-2; 7 bases line up with TRBD1. Germline values: CDR1 MNHEY, CDR2 SVGAGI. The CDR3 has 14 residues. V shed 8 bases, J shed 5 bases, and the junction held 8 bases outside the gene matches.

The chain couples TRBV28 to TRBJ2-5; tentatively, D is TRBD1 (6 bases). Trimming removed 3 bases from V and 0 bases from J, with 8 bases in between. The CDR3 is 14 residues long. Germline lookup yields CDR1 MDHEN and CDR2 SYDVKM. CDR3 nucleotides: TGTGCCAGCAGTTTGCAGGGGTACCAAGAGACCCAGTACTTC. Translation: CASSLQGYQETQYF.

J is TRBJ2-7 and V is TRBV4-3, with 9 positions matching TRBD2. This CDR3 spans 16 amino acids. Per germline, CDR1 LGHNA and CDR2 YSLEER. The V and J ends lost 3 bases and 1 base, in that order; junction bases with no gene match: 7. CDR3 residues: CASSQSRTSVSYEQYF. For the CDR3, the DNA is TGCGCCAGCAGCCAGTCCCGGACTAGCGTATCCTACGAGCAGTACTTC.

This clone turned up a few times. The CDR3: CAWSVGSNQPQHF. CDR3 DNA: TGTGCCTGGAGTGTGGGGAGCAATCAGCCCCAGCATTTT. The chain uses TRBV30 and TRBJ1-5; D not certain. The germline V gene has CDR1 GTSNPN and CDR2 SVGIG (reference sequence). V lost 0 bases, J lost 1 base, and 4 bases lay in between. This CDR3 comprises 13 residues.

The chain has TRBV4-3 and TRBJ2-1, with 9 bases fitting TRBD2. V dropped 5 bases and J dropped 4; count of bases not matched to a gene: 9. The germline gives CDR1 LGHNA, CDR2 YSLEER. CDR3 length: 16 residues. Here the CDR3 reads CASSALLAGTYNEQFF. DNA for the CDR3: TGCGCCAGCAGCGCACTACTAGCGGGTACTTACAATGAGCAGTTCTTC.

The rearrangement uses TRBV7-9 and TRBJ2-1; 11 nucleotides match TRBD2. The CDR3 runs 15 residues. The trim removed 6 bases at V and 8 bases at J, leaving 9 bases unmatched. Germline assignment: CDR1 SEHNR and CDR2 FQNEAQ (reference sequence). The CDR3: CASRGTSGSLDEQFF. The CDR3, as DNA: TGTGCCAGCAGGGGTACTAGCGGGAGTCTGGATGAGCAGTTCTTC.

The rearrangement uses TRBV6-2 or TRBV6-3 and TRBJ2-7, with TRBD2 matching over 7 bases. V lost 3 bases, J lost 5 bases, and 13 bases stayed unmatched. This CDR3 has 16 residues. Germline V lookup: CDR1 MNHEY, CDR2 SVGEGT. CDR3 in DNA: TGTGCCAGCAGTTATCGTCGGGCGGGAGTAAACCACGAGCAGTACTTC. It yields the protein CASSYRRAGVNHEQYF.

This chain joins TRBV18 and TRBJ1-2; D possibly corresponds to TRBD1 (6 bases). The V gene's germline CDR1 is KGHSH and CDR2 LQKENI. Trimming took 0 bases from V and 8 from J, leaving 13 bases between them. This CDR3 has 14 residues. This CDR3 is CASSPPAPGEGYTF. CDR3 coding DNA: TGTGCCAGCTCACCACCGGCCCCAGGGGAAGGCTACACCTTC.

This clone showed up just once. The chain couples TRBV12-3 or TRBV12-4 to TRBJ2-7; tentative D call: TRBD1 (6 bases). Deletions cut 4 bases from V and 6 bases from J, with 7 bases between. CDR3 size: 11 residues. CDR3 region: CASSWDTEQYF. DNA for the CDR3: TGTGCCAGCAGTTGGGACACCGAGCAGTACTTC.

The chain employs TRBV7-2 and TRBJ2-6; TRBD1 aligns across 11 bases. Trimming took 3 bases from V and 3 from J; bases not matched to a gene: 7. Germline values: CDR1 SGHTA, CDR2 FQGNSA. The CDR3 length is 18 residues. CDR3 sequence (DNA): TGTGCCAGCAGCTTCAGGACAGGGGGCGTATTTGGGGCCAACGTCCTGACTTTC. This sequence encodes CASSFRTGGVFGANVLTF.

V and J are TRBV27 and TRBJ1-6; possible D gene TRBD1, 6 bases. From germline, CDR1 is MNHEY and CDR2 SMNVEV (reference sequence). V lost 5 bases, J lost 2 bases, and 10 bases lay in between. The CDR3 sequence is 15 residues long. The CDR3 reads CASSPRTAYNSPLHF. For the CDR3, the DNA is TGTGCCAGCAGTCCACGGACAGCCTATAATTCACCCCTCCACTTT.

This rearrangement joins TRBV10-3 to TRBJ2-5; D unclear. The CDR3 length is 12 residues. Trimming cost V 2 bases and J 1 base, with 2 bases left between them. The germline CDR1 and CDR2 sequences are ENHRY and SYGVKD. The CDR3 here is CAISEPQETQYF. The CDR3 coding sequence is TGTGCCATCAGTGAGCCCCAAGAGACCCAGTACTTC.

The chain carries TRBV3-1 (or the pseudogene TRBV3-2) and TRBJ2-1; TRBD1 aligns across 7 bases. Germline CDR1 LGHDT, CDR2 YNNKEL (reference sequence). The CDR3 runs 16 residues. The ends lost 0 bases at V and 6 bases at J; junction bases unmatched: 8. In nucleotides, the CDR3 is TGTGCCAGCAGCCAAGAACAGGGGATAGGTGCCAATGAGCAGTTCTTC. The encoded protein is CASSQEQGIGANEQFF.

The rearrangement links TRBV6-6 to TRBJ2-7, with unresolved D. CDR3 size: 16 residues. Germline lookup yields CDR1 MNHNY and CDR2 SVGAGI (reference sequence). Between the trimmed V and J ends, which lost 2 bases and 0 bases, there was a span of 14 bases. This CDR3 is CASSYESSSSSYEQYF. Here the CDR3 DNA reads TGTGCCAGCAGTTACGAGAGTAGCAGCTCCTCCTACGAGCAGTACTTC.

This clone was seen repeatedly, ten times or more. Other DNA sequences from this sample encode an identical CDR3 as well. The chain carries TRBV9 and TRBJ2-7; D not certain. Trimming took off 2 bases at V and 2 bases at J, with 11 bases between the two ends. The germline V gene has CDR1 SGDLS and CDR2 YYNGEE. The CDR3 consists of 14 residues. For the CDR3, the DNA is TGTGCCAGCAGCGTTGGAGTGGTCCCCTACGAGCAGTACTTC. It encodes CASSVGVVPYEQYF.